These 14 T cell receptor beta chains originate from one sample sequenced in a study of beta chain features in type 1 diabetes. Study conclusions and caveats: TCRB CDR3s from Type 1 diabetes patients were moderately but significantly shorter in all four CD4+ subsets.

The sequenced template was cDNA made from the entire isolated RNA. Repertoires were generated with immunoSEQ multiplex PCR, while TCRdb's copy carries only in-frame clones and drops some. The data contain about 270,000 clones, 13% to 15% of them singletons. These receptors' targets are unknown. The sequenced sample consisted of naive CD4+ T cells from blood. The receptors were gathered from a young man with type 1 diabetes.

The genes are TRBV7-3 and TRBJ1-2; 7 bases map to TRBD1. V trimming: 6 bases; J trimming: 6 bases; junction bases outside the gene matches: 7. Germline loops: CDR1 SGHTA, CDR2 FQGTGA. CDR3 length: 13 residues. The CDR3 bases are TGTGCCAGCAGTTCCGGACAGGTTCATGGCTACACCTTC. Amino acid sequence: CASSSGQVHGYTF.

This clone was picked up a small number of times. The chain couples TRBV7-9 to TRBJ2-7; 14 bases agree with TRBD2. J gave up 5 bases and V 10 bases, and 13 bases lay outside the gene matches. Germline assignment: CDR1 SEHNR and CDR2 FQNEAQ (reference sequence). This CDR3 contains 16 residues. The CDR3, as DNA: TGTGCCATACTGTCCGGGACTAGCGGGAGAGACCACGAGCAGTACTTC. Amino acids: CAILSGTSGRDHEQYF.

This clone occurred a few times. The chain uses TRBV5-1 and TRBJ1-1, with D possibly TRBD1 on 5 matching bases. V was pared by 1 base and J by 0 bases, with 13 bases between. CDR1 and CDR2 (germline): SGHRS, YFSETQ. The CDR3 loop spans 16 amino acids. For the CDR3, the DNA is TGCGCCAGCAGCTTGCTGGGGGGATACATGAACACTGAAGCTTTCTTT. Protein product: CASSLLGGYMNTEAFF.

This clone has more than one count but fewer than ten. The chain employs TRBV28 and TRBJ2-2, with 7 bases lining up with TRBD1. The germline V gene encodes CDR1 MDHEN and CDR2 SYDVKM. CDR3 length equals 15 residues. V was clipped by 4 bases and J by 3 bases; unmatched bases: 5. DNA of the CDR3: TGTGCCAGCAGTTCAGCCGGGACAGACACCGGGGAGCTGTTTTTT. Its translation is CASSSAGTDTGELFF. Based on the CDR3 plus reference TRBV28 and TRBJ2-2, the full variable domain is DVKVTQSSRYLVKRTGEKVFLECVQDMDHENMFWYRQDPGLGLRLIYFSYDVKMKEKGDIPEGYSVSREKKERFSLILESASTNQTSMYLCASSSAGTDTGELFFGEGSRLTVL.

A few counts support this clone. The rearrangement links TRBV28 to TRBJ2-5, with 14 nucleotides matching TRBD2. Germline loops: CDR1 MDHEN, CDR2 SYDVKM. The CDR3 sequence is 16 residues long. Trimming removed 5 bases from V and 5 bases from J; junction bases left unmatched: 7. The CDR3 loop is CASSRRLAGGRETQYF. In DNA, the CDR3 is TGTGCCAGCAGTCGTAGACTAGCGGGAGGGAGGGAGACCCAGTACTTC.

This clone has only a few counts. The V gene is TRBV19, the J gene TRBJ2-1, with 7 bases fitting TRBD2. The CDR3 spans 14 residues. Germline V CDR1 and CDR2: LNHDA, SQIVND (reference sequence). The trim removed 5 bases at V and 7 bases at J, leaving 8 bases unmatched. CDR3 in amino acids: CASSPRDYTNEQFF. The CDR3 DNA follows: TGTGCCAGTAGTCCCCGGGACTATACTAATGAGCAGTTCTTC.

This chain links TRBV25-1 with TRBJ2-7, with 8 bases that match TRBD1. CDR1 is MGHDK, CDR2 SYGVNS, per germline. This CDR3 is built from 15 residues. Trimming removed 6 bases from V and 0 bases from J; junction bases left unmatched: 7. CDR3 protein: CASSSSQGGSYEQYF. The DNA for the CDR3 is TGTGCCAGCAGCAGTTCACAGGGGGGCTCCTACGAGCAGTACTTC.

In regard to this clone: Different DNA sequences within this sample yield the same CDR3. The CDR3 DNA reads TGTGCCAGCTCACCCGGACAGGGAAACTATGGCTACACCTTC. This codes for CASSPGQGNYGYTF. The chain has TRBV18 and TRBJ1-2, with 8 bases identical to TRBD1. V dropped 3 bases and J dropped 2; count of bases not matched to a gene: 2. The CDR3 spans 14 residues. In germline, CDR1 is KGHSH, CDR2 LQKENI.

In this sample, this clone turned up a few times. The rearrangement joins TRBV9 to TRBJ2-1; D not resolved. Per the germline V gene, CDR1 is SGDLS and CDR2 is YYNGEE. The CDR3 is 14 residues long. V gave up 0 bases and J gave up 5 bases, with 9 bases separating them. The CDR3 DNA reads as TGTGCCAGCAGCGTAGGAAACAGTGACAATGAGCAGTTCTTC. It translates to CASSVGNSDNEQFF. Looking up the rest from reference TRBV9 and TRBJ2-1 gives the full variable domain: DSGVTQTPKHLITATGQRVTLRCSPRSGDLSVYWYQQSLDQGLQFLIQYYNGEERAKGNILERFSAQQFPDLHSELNLSSLELGDSALYFCASSVGNSDNEQFFGPGTRLTVL.

The rearrangement links TRBV19 to TRBJ2-5; 11 nucleotides align to TRBD2. Losses at the gene ends were 5 bases for V and 5 bases for J; bases not matched to a gene: 1. Germline CDR1 reads LNHDA; CDR2 reads SQIVND (reference sequence). CDR3 length: 13 amino acids. The CDR3, as DNA: TGTGCCAGTAGTCTAGCGGGAGGTGAGACCCAGTACTTC. It yields the protein CASSLAGGETQYF. Together with reference TRBV19 and TRBJ2-5, the CDR3 gives the full variable domain: DGGITQSPKYLFRKEGQNVTLSCEQNLNHDAMYWYRQDPGQGLRLIYYSQIVNDFQKGDIAEGYSVSREKKESFPLTVTSAQKNPTAFYLCASSLAGGETQYFGPGTRLLVL.

This chain links TRBV18 with TRBJ2-6, with D possibly matching TRBD1 (6 bases). This CDR3 contains 17 residues. V was cut by 6 bases and J by 0 bases, with 15 bases left in between. CDR1 is KGHSH, CDR2 LQKENI, per germline. The CDR3 bases are TGTGCCAGCTCCTCCGCCACAGGGCTCTCTGGGGCCAACGTCCTGACTTTC. It codes for CASSSATGLSGANVLTF.

This clone came up a few times. V and J are TRBV18 and TRBJ2-1, with 11 bases that match TRBD2. The CDR3 covers 17 residues. With 0 bases clipped from V and 4 bases from J, the junction kept 5 bases outside the gene matches. Germline CDR1 is KGHSH and CDR2 is LQKENI. CDR3 in DNA: TGTGCCAGCTCACCACCGCTGACTAGCGGGAAATACAATGAGCAGTTCTTC. Its protein product is CASSPPLTSGKYNEQFF.

This clone was picked up a small number of times. This rearrangement joins TRBV11-2 to TRBJ2-1; D not resolved. Trimming pared 6 bases from V and 2 bases from J, leaving 8 bases between. The length of the CDR3 is 13 residues. Germline assignment: CDR1 SGHAT and CDR2 FQNNGV. In DNA form, the CDR3 reads TGTGCCAGCAGATCCGGTGCCTACAATGAGCAGTTCTTC. Translation: CASRSGAYNEQFF.

J is TRBJ1-2 and V is TRBV4-2; 7 nucleotides line up with TRBD1. The CDR3 sequence is 18 residues long. The ends lost 0 bases at V and 0 bases at J; junction bases unmatched: 10. The V gene's germline CDR1 is LGHNA and CDR2 YNFKEQ. The CDR3 spells CASSQDRGTATTNYGYTF. In DNA, the CDR3 is TGTGCCAGCAGCCAAGATAGAGGGACAGCAACAACTAACTATGGCTACACCTTC.